What follows is one T cell receptor beta chain and its context. Its antigen is still unknown. These data come from a study of T cell responses to AZD1222 COVID-19 vaccine. In the study overall: Pooling was applied to second doses at about 4 or about 12 weeks. Study conclusions and caveats: Only 6 or 7 individuals given AZD1222 were seropositive at baseline. Along spike, vaccine-associated CD4 TCRs were found throughout, with dominance at 160-218 and 743-854. Repertoires were obtained solely post-peak T cell response.

Produced via immunoSEQ multiplex PCR; TCRdb's table is partial and in-frame only. The sample comprises 150,000 to 200,000 clones, more than 70% of which are singletons, and around 5.5% rests with the top ten. The length of the CDR3 is 16 residues. V was trimmed by 1 base and J by 2 bases, leaving 11 bases between them. Germline-derived CDR1 and CDR2 are LGHNA and YSLEER. The material was peripheral blood, obtained on day 0 of AZD1222 vaccination. The origin of this receptor is an adult in good health. The rearrangement links TRBV4-3 to TRBJ1-4; D possibly corresponds to TRBD1 (6 bases). The CDR3 DNA is TGCGCCAGCAGCCAAGGCAGGGGACCCACTAATGAAAAACTGTTTTTT. Translated: CASSQGRGPTNEKLFF.